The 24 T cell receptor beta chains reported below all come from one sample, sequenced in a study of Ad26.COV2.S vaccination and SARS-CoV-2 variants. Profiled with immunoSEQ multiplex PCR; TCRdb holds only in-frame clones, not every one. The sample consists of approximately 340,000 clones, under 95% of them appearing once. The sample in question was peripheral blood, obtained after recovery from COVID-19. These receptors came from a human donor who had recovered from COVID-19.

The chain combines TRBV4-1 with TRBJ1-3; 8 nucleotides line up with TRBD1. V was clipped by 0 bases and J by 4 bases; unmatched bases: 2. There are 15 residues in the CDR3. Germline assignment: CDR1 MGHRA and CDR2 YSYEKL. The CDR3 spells CASSQDRTGGNTIYF. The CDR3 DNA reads TGCGCCAGCAGCCAAGATCGGACAGGGGGAAACACCATATATTTT.

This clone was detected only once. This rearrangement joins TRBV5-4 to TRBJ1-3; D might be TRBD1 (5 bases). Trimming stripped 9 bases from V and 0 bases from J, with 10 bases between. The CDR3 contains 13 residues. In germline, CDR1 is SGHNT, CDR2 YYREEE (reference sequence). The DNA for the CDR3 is TGTGCCACGGGGGAGGACTCTGGAAACACCATATATTTT. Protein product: CATGEDSGNTIYF.

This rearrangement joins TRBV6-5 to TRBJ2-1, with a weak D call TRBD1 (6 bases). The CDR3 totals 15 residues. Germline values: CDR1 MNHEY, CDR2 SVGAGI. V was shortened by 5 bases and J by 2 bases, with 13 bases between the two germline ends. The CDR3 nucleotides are TGTGCCAGCAGTCCCACGGACAGTCCCTACAATGAGCAGTTCTTC. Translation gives CASSPTDSPYNEQFF.

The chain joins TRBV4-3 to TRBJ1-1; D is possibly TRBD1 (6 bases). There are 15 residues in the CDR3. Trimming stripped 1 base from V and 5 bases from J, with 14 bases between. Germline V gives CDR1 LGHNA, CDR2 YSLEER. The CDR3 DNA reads TGCGCCAGCAGCCAAGCTTGGGGGAGGGGGACTGAAGCTTTCTTT. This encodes CASSQAWGRGTEAFF.

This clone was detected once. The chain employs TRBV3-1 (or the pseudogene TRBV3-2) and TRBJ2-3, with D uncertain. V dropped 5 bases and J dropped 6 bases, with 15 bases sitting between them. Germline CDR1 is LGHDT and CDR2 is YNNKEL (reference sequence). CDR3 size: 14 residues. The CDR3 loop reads CASSKSRWNDTQYF. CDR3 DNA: TGTGCCAGCAGCAAAAGCAGGTGGAACGATACGCAGTATTTT.

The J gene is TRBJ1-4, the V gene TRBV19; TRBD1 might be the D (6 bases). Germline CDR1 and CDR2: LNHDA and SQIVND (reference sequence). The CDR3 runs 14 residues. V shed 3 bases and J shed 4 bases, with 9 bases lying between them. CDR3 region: CASSMAGDNEKLFF. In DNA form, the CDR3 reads TGTGCCAGTAGTATGGCAGGGGATAATGAAAAACTGTTTTTT.

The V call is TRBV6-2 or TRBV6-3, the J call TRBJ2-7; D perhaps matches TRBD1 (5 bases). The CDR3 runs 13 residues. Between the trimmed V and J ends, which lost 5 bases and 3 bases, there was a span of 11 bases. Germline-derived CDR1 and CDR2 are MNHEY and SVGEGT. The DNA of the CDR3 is TGTGCCAGCAGTAAACTCCAGGGCTACGAGCAGTACTTC. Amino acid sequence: CASSKLQGYEQYF.

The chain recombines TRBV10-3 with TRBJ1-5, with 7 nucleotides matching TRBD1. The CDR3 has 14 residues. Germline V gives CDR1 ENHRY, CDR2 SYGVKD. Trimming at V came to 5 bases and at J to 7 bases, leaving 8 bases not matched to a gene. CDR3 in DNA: TGTGCCATCAGTATCAAGGGGGCCGGGCAGCCCCAGCATTTT. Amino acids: CAISIKGAGQPQHF.

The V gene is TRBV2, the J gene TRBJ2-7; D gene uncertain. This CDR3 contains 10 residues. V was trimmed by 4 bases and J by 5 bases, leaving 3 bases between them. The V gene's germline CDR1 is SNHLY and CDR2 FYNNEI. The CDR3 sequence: CASSGNEQYF. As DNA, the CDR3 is TGTGCCAGCAGTGGAAACGAGCAGTACTTC.

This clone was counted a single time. The CDR3 is CASSLEVLKETQYF. The DNA of the CDR3 is TGCGCCAGCAGCTTGGAGGTGTTGAAAGAGACCCAGTACTTC. J is TRBJ2-5 and V is TRBV5-1, with unresolved D. Between the trimmed V and J ends, which lost 0 bases and 3 bases, there was a span of 9 bases. Germline V CDR1 and CDR2: SGHRS, YFSETQ. The CDR3 spans 14 residues.

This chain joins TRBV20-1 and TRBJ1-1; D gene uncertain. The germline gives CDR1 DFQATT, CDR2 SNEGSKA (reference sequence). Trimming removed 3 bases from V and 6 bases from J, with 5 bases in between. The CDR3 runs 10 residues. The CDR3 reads CSASGPEAFF. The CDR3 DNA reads TGCAGTGCTAGTGGGCCTGAAGCTTTCTTT.

CDR3 protein: CASSPARGGNNEQFF. The CDR3 DNA is TGTGCCAGCAGCCCAGCGAGGGGGGGTAACAATGAGCAGTTCTTC. V usage is TRBV7-6 and J usage is TRBJ2-1; tentatively, D is TRBD2 (7 bases). V gave up 5 bases and J gave up 5 bases, with 16 bases separating them. The germline CDR1 and CDR2 sequences are SGHVS and FNYEAQ. This CDR3 has 15 residues.

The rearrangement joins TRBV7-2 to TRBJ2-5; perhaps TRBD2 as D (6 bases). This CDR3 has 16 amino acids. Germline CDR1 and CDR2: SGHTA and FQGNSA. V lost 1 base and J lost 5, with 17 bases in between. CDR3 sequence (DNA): TGTGCCAGCAGCTTAGACATGGGACTCCCGATTGAGACCCAGTACTTC. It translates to CASSLDMGLPIETQYF. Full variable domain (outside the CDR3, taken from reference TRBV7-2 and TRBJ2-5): GAGVSQSPSNKVTEKGKDVELRCDPISGHTALYWYRQSLGQGLEFLIYFQGNSAPDKSGLPSDRFSAERTGGSVSTLTIQRTQQEDSAVYLCASSLDMGLPIETQYFGPGTRLLVL.

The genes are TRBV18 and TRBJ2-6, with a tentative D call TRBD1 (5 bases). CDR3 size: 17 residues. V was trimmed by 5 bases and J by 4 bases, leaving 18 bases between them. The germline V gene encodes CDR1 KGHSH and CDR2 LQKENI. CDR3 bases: TGTGCCAGCTCAAGCCTCACAGGCCAGGCCGGGGCCAACGTCCTGACTTTC. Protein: CASSSLTGQAGANVLTF.

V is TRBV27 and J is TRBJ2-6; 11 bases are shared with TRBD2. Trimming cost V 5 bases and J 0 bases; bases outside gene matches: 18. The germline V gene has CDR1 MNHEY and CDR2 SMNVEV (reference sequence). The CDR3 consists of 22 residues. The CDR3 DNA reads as TGTGCCAGCAGTCCCATGGCAGCTCTAGGACTAGCGGGCCCCTCTGGGGCCAACGTCCTGACTTTC. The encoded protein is CASSPMAALGLAGPSGANVLTF.

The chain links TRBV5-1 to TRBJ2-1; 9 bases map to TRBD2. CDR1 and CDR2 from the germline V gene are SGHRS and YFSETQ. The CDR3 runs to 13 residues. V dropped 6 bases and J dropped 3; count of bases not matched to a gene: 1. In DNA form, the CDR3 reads TGCGCCAGCACGACTAGCGGCTACAATGAGCAGTTCTTC. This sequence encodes CASTTSGYNEQFF.

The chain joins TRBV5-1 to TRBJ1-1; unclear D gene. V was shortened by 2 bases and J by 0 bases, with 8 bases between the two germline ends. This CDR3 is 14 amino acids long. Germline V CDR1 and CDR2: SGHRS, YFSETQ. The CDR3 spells CASSFAAVNTEAFF. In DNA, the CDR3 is TGCGCCAGCAGCTTTGCCGCAGTGAACACTGAAGCTTTCTTT.

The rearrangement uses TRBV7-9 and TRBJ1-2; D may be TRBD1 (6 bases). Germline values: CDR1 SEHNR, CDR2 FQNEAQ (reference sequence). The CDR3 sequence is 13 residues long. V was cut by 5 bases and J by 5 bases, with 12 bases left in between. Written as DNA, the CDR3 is TGTGCCAGCAGCGCACAGGGAAGGTATGGCTACACCTTC. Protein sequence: CASSAQGRYGYTF.

CDR3 amino acids: CASSLENLNTGELFF. In DNA form, the CDR3 reads TGCGCCAGCAGCTTGGAAAACCTGAACACCGGGGAGCTGTTTTTT. This rearrangement joins TRBV5-1 to TRBJ2-2; unclear D gene. The germline gives CDR1 SGHRS, CDR2 YFSETQ. V lost 0 bases, J lost 1 base, and 7 bases lay in between. CDR3 size: 15 residues.

CDR3 DNA: TGTGCCAGCAGGCGGACAGGGGATGAGCAGTTCTTC. It codes for CASRRTGDEQFF. This chain links TRBV12-3 or TRBV12-4 with TRBJ2-1, with 9 bases aligning to TRBD1. With 6 bases clipped from V and 8 bases from J, the junction kept 2 bases outside the gene matches. The CDR3 length is 12 residues.

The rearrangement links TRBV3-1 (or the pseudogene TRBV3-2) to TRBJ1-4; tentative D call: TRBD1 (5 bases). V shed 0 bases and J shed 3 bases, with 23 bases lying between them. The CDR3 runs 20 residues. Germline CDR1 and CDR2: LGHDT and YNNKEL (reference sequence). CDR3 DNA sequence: TGTGCCAGCAGCCAAGAATCTGGGGCCACCAGTTTGTTAGCTAATGAAAAACTGTTTTTT. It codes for CASSQESGATSLLANEKLFF.

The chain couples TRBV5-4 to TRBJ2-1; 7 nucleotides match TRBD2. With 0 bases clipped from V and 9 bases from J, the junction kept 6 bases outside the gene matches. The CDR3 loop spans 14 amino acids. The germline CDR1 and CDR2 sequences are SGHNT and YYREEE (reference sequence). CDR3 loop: CASSLGAGDTEQFF. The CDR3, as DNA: TGTGCCAGCAGCTTGGGGGCGGGGGATACTGAGCAGTTCTTC.

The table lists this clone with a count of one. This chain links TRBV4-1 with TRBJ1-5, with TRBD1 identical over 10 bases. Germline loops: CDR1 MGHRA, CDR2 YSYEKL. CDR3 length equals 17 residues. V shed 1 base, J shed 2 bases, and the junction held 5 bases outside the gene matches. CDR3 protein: CASSQVTGGWGNQPQHF. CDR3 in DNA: TGCGCCAGCAGCCAAGTGACAGGGGGCTGGGGCAATCAGCCCCAGCATTTT.

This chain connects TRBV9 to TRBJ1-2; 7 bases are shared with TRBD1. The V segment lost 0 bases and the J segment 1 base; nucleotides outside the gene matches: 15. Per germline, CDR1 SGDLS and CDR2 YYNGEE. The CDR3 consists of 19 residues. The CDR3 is CASSVGLGGTGAVNYGYTF. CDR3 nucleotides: TGTGCCAGCAGCGTAGGGTTAGGGGGAACAGGGGCCGTTAACTATGGCTACACCTTC.